This is a list of T cell receptor beta chains from one sample in a study of cytomegalovirus exposure and HLA in healthy donors. Using immunoSEQ multiplex PCR, the repertoire was profiled, and TCRdb retains in-frame clones only, with some absent. Of 200,000 to 250,000 clones listed, 70% to 85% are singletons. Sequencing input: PBMCs. Every receptor here comes from a woman aged 40 to 50 in good health and CMV-seronegative. Both conserved end residues are part of each CDR3. The order of the fields is V gene, clone size, J gene, D gene, CDR3 length, CDR3 DNA, CDR3 protein. D genes are given only for firm matches. Clone size, where shown, is once, few, many, or a class for clones that have expanded.

>TRBV27|once|TRBJ2-5|TRBD2|15
TGTGCCAGCAGTTTAAACGGGGGGGCGGGCGAGACCCAGTACTTC
CASSLNGGAGETQYF
>TRBV5-1|-|TRBJ1-1|-|14
TGCGCCAGCAGCTTACAGGGTCAGAACACTGAAGCTTTCTTT
CASSLQGQNTEAFF
>TRBV6-5|-|TRBJ1-2|-|12
TGTGCCAGCCGCGCAGGGGAGAGTGGCTACACCTTC
CASRAGESGYTF
>TRBV10-1|-|TRBJ2-6|-|15
TGCGCCAGCAGTGATGGCGGGACCGGGGCCAACGTCCTGACTTTC
CASSDGGTGANVLTF
>TRBV6-5|-|TRBJ1-1|-|15
TGTGCCAGCAGTTACCAGGTAGTGATCTCTACTGAAGCTTTCTTT
CASSYQVVISTEAFF
>TRBV28|-|TRBJ1-4|-|16
TGTGCCAGCAGTTTACGGTCAACCGCAACTAATGAAAAACTGTTTTTT
CASSLRSTATNEKLFF
>TRBV7-2|-|TRBJ2-7|TRBD1|16
TGTGCCAGCAGCTCCATGGGGGCAGGGGGCCGCTACGAGCAGTACTTC
CASSSMGAGGRYEQYF
>TRBV25-1|few|TRBJ2-5|TRBD1|15
TGTGCCAGCAGTGACCTCAGAGACAGGGAAGAGACCCAGTACTTC
CASSDLRDREETQYF
>TRBV15|-|TRBJ2-7|-|15
TGTGCCACCAGCAGAGATGGGGGAGGATCGAACGAGCAGTACTTC
CATSRDGGGSNEQYF
>TRBV23-1|-|TRBJ1-1|TRBD1|15
TGCGCCCCCCGGACAGGGCAGGGAATTAACACTGAAGCTTTCTTT
CAPRTGQGINTEAFF
>TRBV19|-|TRBJ1-4|TRBD1|15
TGTGCCAGTAGTGCCCACAGGGGACTTAATGAAAAACTGTTTTTT
CASSAHRGLNEKLFF
>TRBV19|-|TRBJ1-5|-|13
TGTGCCAGTAGTATTTCCCCATCTCAGCCCCAGCATTTT
CASSISPSQPQHF
>TRBV7-9|-|TRBJ2-3|-|16
TGTGCCAGCAGCCCGCGGGCCGGAGCCCCCACAGATACGCAGTATTTT
CASSPRAGAPTDTQYF
>TRBV28|-|TRBJ2-3|-|17
TGTGCCACCACCGGGGGGCGTTCCGGGTTGGGTACAGATACGCAGTATTTT
CATTGGRSGLGTDTQYF
>TRBV28|few|TRBJ2-1|TRBD2|13
TGTGCCAGCAGTTATACTAGCGGGGGGTCTCAGTTCTTC
CASSYTSGGSQFF
>TRBV5-1|-|TRBJ2-1|TRBD1|15
TGCGCCAGCAGCTTGGCCGGACAGGGAAACAATGAGCAGTTCTTC
CASSLAGQGNNEQFF
>TRBV28|-|TRBJ2-7|-|13
TGTGCCAGCAGTTTTAGTACTAACTACGAGCAGTACTTC
CASSFSTNYEQYF
>TRBV4-1|-|TRBJ1-4|TRBD1|15
TGCGCCAGCAGCCTACCGGGACAGGGTTATGAAAAACTGTTTTTT
CASSLPGQGYEKLFF
>TRBV6-5|-|TRBJ1-2|-|14
TGTGCCAGCAGTTACTCGCCGGAGAACTATGGCTACACCTTC
CASSYSPENYGYTF
>TRBV27|-|TRBJ2-7|TRBD1|15
TGTGCCAGCAGTCTCGCCGGGACAGGAGCCTACGAGCAGTACTTC
CASSLAGTGAYEQYF